The table lists the clone carrying this T cell receptor (beta chain) with many counts. The antigen is not known. Germline loops: CDR1 MNHNY, CDR2 SVGAGI (reference sequence). Trimming removed 2 bases from V and 10 bases from J, with 13 bases in between. This CDR3 comprises 13 residues. The iRepertoire nested amplicon-rescue multiplex PCR amplified TCR alpha and beta CDR3s from RNA. Input was 100-400 ng of tissue mRNA or PBMC total RNA. TCRdb reprocessed the multiplex PCR reads with MiXCR, giving one entry per CDR3 protein. The sample records fewer than 55,000 distinct CDR3 sequences, 20% to 25% being singletons. This sample is drawn from a study of glioma-infiltrating T cells. The study's findings and limits: CDR3 overlap between tissue and blood was very small. Gliomas, especially low-grade, showed above-expected tissue-blood divergence; non-neoplastic patients showed below.

The material sequenced was glioma tissue, nonneoplastic brain tissue, or PBMCs (not recorded which). This receptor was identified in a human donor with low-grade glioma or glioblastoma, undergoing nonglioma brain surgery, or in good health (not recorded which). The chain employs TRBV6-6 and TRBJ2-3; D is ambiguous. CDR3 coding DNA: TGTGCCAGCAGTTACGCAGAGAATTACGCGCAGTATTTT. Protein product: CASSYAENYAQYF.